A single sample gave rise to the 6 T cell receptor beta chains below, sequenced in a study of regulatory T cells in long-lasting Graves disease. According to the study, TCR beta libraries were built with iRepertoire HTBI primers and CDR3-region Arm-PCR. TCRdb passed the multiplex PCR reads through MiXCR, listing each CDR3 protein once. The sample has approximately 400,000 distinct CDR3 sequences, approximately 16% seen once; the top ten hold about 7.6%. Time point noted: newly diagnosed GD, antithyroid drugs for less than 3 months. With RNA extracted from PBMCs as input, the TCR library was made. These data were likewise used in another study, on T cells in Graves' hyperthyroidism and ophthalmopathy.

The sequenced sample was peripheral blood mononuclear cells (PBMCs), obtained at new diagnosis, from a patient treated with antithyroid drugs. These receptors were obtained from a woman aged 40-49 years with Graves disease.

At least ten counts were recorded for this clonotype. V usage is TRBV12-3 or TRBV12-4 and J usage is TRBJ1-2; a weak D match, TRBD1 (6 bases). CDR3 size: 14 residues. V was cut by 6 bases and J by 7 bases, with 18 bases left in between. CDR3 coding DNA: TGTGCCAGCAGGCCCGCGGGGGGCGACTTTGGCTACACCTTC. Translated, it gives CASRPAGGDFGYTF.

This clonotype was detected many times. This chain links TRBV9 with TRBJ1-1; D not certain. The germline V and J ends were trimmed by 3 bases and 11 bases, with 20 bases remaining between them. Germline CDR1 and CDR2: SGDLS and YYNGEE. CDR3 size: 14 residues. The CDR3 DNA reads TGTGCCAGCAGCGCAAGAGGTCAGAACTTTGCGGCTTTCTTT. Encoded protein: CASSARGQNFAAFF.

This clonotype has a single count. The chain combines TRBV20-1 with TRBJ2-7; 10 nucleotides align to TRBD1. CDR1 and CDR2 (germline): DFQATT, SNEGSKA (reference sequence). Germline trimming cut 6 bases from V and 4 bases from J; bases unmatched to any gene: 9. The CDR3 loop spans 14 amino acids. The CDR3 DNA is TGCAGTGCCACGACAGGGGGCATATTGTACGAGCAGTACTTC. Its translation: CSATTGGILYEQYF.

The CDR3, as DNA: TGTGCCACCAGCAGTTCCCGGGACAGCCTTAATGAAAAACTGTTTTTT. This translates into CATSSSRDSLNEKLFF. V usage is TRBV15 and J usage is TRBJ1-4; 7 bases match TRBD1. The V gene's germline CDR1 is LNHNV and CDR2 YYDKDF (reference sequence). This CDR3 region has 16 residues. With V trimmed by 3 bases and J by 4 bases, 8 bases remained unmatched.

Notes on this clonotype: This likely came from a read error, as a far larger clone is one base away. CDR3: CAGRLAGRLDEQFF. Here the CDR3 DNA reads TGTGCCGGCCGACTAGCGGGAAGGCTGGATGAGCAGTTCTTC. This rearrangement joins TRBV2 to TRBJ2-5; 11 nucleotides agree with TRBD2. The J call may be faulty, since TRBJ2-1 better matches the DNA end. The germline gives CDR1 SNHLY, CDR2 FYNNEI. The CDR3 covers 14 residues.

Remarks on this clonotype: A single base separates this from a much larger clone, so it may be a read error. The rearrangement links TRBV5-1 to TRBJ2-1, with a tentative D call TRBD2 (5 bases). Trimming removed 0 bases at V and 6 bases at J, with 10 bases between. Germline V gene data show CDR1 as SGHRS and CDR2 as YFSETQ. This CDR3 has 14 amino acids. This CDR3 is CASSLGGLGNEQFF. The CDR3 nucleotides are TGCGCCAGCAGCTTGGGAGGGTTGGGCAATGAGCAGTTCTTC.